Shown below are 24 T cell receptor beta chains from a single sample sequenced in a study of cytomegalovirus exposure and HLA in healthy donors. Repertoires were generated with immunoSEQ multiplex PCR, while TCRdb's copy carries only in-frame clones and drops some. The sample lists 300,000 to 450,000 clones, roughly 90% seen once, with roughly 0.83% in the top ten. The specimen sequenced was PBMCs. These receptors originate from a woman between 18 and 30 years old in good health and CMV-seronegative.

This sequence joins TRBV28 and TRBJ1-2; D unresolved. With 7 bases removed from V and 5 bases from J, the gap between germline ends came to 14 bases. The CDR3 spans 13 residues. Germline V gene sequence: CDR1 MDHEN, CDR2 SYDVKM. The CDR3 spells CASTSPVRYGYTF. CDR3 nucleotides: TGTGCCAGCACCTCCCCCGTTCGGTATGGCTACACCTTC.

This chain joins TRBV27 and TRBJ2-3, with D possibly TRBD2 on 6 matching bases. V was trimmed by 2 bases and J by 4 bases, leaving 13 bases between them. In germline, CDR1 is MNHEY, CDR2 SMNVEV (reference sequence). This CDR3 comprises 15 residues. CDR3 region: CASSLGTGAADTQYF. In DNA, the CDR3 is TGTGCCAGCAGTTTAGGAACGGGAGCTGCAGATACGCAGTATTTT.

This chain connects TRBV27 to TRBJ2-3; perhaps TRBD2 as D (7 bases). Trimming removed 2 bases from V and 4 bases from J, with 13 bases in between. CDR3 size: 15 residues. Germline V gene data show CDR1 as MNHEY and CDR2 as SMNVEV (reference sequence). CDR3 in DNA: TGTGCCAGCAGTTTACGGGGGGCTCAATCAGATACGCAGTATTTT. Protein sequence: CASSLRGAQSDTQYF.

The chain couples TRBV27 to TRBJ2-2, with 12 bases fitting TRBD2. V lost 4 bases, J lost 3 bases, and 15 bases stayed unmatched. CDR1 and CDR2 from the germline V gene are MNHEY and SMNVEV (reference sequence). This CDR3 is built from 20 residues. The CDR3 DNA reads TGTGCCAGCAGTTCGGTGCTTCGTCGGACTAGCGGGGCTCACACCGGGGAGCTGTTTTTT. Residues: CASSSVLRRTSGAHTGELFF.

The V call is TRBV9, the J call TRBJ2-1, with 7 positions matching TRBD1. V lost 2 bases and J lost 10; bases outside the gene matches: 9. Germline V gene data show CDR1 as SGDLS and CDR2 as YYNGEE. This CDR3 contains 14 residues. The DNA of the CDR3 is TGTGCCAGCAGCGTCGCATACAGGGGAAGAGAGCAGTTCTTC. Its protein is CASSVAYRGREQFF.

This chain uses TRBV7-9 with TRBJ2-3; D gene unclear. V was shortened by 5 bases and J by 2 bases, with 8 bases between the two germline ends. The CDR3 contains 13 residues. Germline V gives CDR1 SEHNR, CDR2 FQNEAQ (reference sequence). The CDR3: CASSPPVTDTQYF. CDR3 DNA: TGTGCCAGCAGCCCCCCCGTCACAGATACGCAGTATTTT.

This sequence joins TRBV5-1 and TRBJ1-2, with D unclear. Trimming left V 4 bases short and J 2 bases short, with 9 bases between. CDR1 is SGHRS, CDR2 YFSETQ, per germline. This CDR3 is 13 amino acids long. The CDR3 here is CASSPTSNYGYTF. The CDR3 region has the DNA TGCGCCAGCAGCCCGACAAGCAACTATGGCTACACCTTC. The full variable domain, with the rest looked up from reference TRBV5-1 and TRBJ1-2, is KAGVTQTPRYLIKTRGQQVTLSCSPISGHRSVSWYQQTPGQGLQFLFEYFSETQRNKGNFPGRFSGRQFSNSRSEMNVSTLELGDSALYLCASSPTSNYGYTFGSGTRLTVV.

CDR3 in DNA: TGTGCCAGCAGTTCTCGCGGCTACGAGCAGTACTTC. Protein product: CASSSRGYEQYF. V usage is TRBV28 and J usage is TRBJ2-7; D gene unclear. The V gene's germline CDR1 is MDHEN and CDR2 SYDVKM. The CDR3 is made up of 12 amino acids. Trimming took 4 bases from V and 3 from J, leaving 7 bases between them.

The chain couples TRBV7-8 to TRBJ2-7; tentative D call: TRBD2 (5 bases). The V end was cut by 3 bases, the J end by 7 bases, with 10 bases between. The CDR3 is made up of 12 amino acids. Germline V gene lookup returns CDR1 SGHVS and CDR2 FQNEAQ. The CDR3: CASSFGREEQYF. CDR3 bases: TGTGCCAGCAGCTTCGGACGGGAAGAGCAGTACTTC.

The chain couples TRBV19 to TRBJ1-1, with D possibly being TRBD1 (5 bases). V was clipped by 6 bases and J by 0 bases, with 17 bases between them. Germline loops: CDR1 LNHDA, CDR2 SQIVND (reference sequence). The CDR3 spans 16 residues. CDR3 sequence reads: CASSHPGRAMNTEAFF. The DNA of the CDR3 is TGTGCCAGTAGCCATCCCGGCAGGGCCATGAACACTGAAGCTTTCTTT.

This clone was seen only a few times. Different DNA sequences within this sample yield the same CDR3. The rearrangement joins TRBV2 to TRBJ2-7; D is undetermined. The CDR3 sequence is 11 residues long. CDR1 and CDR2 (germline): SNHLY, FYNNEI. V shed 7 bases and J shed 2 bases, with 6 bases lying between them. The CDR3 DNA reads TGTGCCAGCACAGGTACCTACGAGCAGTACTTC. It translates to CASTGTYEQYF.

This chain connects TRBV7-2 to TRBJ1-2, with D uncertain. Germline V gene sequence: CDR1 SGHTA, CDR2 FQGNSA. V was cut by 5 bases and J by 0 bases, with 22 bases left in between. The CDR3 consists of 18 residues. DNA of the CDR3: TGTGCCAGCAGCCCGAGGGTTGGTCAGCTCTCCGCTAACTATGGCTACACCTTC. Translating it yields CASSPRVGQLSANYGYTF.

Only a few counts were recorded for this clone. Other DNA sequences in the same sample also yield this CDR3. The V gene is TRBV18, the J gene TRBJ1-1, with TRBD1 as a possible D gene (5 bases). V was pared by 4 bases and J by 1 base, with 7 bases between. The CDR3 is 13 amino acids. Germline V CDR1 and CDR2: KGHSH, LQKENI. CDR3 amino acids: CASSLDRNTEAFF. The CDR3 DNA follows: TGTGCCAGCTCACTCGACAGGAACACTGAAGCTTTCTTT.

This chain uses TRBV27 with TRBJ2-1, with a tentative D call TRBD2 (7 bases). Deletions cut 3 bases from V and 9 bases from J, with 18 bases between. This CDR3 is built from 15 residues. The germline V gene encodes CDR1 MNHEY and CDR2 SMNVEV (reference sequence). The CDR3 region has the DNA TGTGCCAGCAGTTTCATCTGGACTAGGGGGAGTGAGCAGTTCTTC. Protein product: CASSFIWTRGSEQFF.

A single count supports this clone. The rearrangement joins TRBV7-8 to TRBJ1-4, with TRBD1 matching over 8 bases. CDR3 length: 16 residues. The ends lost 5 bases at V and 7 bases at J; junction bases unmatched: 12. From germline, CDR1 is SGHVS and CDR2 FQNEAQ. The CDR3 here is CASSPIRTGPGEKLFF. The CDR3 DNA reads TGTGCCAGCAGCCCAATCAGGACAGGGCCTGGTGAAAAACTGTTTTTT.

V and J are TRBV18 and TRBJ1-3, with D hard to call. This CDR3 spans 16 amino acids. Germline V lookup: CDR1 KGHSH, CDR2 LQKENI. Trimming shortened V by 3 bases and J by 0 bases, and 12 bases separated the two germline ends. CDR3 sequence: CASSPVAPISGNTIYF. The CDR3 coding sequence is TGTGCCAGCTCACCTGTGGCTCCGATCTCTGGAAACACCATATATTTT. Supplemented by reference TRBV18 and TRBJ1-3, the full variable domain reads NAGVMQNPRHLVRRRGQEARLRCSPMKGHSHVYWYRQLPEEGLKFMVYLQKENIIDESGMPKERFSAEFPKEGPSILRIQQVVRGDSAAYFCASSPVAPISGNTIYFGEGSWLTVV.

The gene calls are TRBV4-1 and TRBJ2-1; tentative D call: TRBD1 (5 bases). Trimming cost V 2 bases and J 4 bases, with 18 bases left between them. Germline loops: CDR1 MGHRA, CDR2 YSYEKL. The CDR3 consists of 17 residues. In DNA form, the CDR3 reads TGCGCCAGCAGCCAAAAGAACCTCGACCAGGGATACAATGAGCAGTTCTTC. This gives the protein CASSQKNLDQGYNEQFF.

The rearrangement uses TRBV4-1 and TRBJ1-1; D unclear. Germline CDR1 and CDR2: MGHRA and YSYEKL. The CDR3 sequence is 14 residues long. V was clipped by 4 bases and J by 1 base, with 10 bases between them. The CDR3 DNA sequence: TGCGCCAGCAGCCCTGGCATTTGGAACACTGAAGCTTTCTTT. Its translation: CASSPGIWNTEAFF.

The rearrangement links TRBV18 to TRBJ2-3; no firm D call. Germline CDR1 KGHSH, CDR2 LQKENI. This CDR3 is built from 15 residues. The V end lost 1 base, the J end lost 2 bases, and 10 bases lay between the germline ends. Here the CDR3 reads CASSPLQDYTDTQYF. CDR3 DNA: TGTGCCAGCTCACCACTTCAGGATTACACAGATACGCAGTATTTT.

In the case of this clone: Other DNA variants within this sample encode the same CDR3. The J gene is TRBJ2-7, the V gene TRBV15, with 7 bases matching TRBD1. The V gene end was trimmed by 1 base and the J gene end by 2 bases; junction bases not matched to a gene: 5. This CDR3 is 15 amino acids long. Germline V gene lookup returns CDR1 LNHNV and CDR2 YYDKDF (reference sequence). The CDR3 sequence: CATSRGQGLAYEQYF. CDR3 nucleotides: TGTGCCACCAGCAGAGGACAGGGTCTAGCCTACGAGCAGTACTTC.

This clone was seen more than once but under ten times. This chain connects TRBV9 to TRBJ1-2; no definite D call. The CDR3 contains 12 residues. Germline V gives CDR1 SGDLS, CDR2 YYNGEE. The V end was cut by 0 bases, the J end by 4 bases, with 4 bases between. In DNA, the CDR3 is TGTGCCAGCAGCGTAGGCGGCTATGGCTACACCTTC. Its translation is CASSVGGYGYTF.

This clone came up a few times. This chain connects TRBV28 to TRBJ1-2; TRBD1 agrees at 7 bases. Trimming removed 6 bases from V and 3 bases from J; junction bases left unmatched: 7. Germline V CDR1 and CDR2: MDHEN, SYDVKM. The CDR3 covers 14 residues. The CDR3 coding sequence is TGTGCCAGCAGCCCCGCCAGGGGGTACTATGGCTACACCTTC. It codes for CASSPARGYYGYTF.

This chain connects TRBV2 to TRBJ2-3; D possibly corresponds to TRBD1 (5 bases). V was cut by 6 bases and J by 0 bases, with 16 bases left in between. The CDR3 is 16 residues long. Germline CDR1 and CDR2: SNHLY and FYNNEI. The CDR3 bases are TGTGCCAGCAGCAAAAGACAGTTAACTAGCACAGATACGCAGTATTTT. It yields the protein CASSKRQLTSTDTQYF.

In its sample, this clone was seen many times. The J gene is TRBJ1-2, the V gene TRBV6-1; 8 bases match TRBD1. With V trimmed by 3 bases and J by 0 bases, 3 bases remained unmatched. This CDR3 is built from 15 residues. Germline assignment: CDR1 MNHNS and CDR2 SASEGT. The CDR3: CASSEWTGPNYGYTF. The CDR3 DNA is TGTGCCAGCAGTGAGTGGACAGGGCCTAACTATGGCTACACCTTC.